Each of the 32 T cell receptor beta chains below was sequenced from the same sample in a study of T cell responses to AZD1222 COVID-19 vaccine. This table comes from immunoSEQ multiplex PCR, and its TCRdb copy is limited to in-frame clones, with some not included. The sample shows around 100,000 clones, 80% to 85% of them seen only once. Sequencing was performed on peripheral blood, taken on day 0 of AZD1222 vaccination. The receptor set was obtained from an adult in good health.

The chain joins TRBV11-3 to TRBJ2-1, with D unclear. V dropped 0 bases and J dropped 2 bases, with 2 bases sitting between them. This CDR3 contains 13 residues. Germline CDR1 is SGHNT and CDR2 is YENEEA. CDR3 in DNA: TGTGCCAGCAGCTTAGAAACCTACAATGAGCAGTTCTTC. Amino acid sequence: CASSLETYNEQFF.

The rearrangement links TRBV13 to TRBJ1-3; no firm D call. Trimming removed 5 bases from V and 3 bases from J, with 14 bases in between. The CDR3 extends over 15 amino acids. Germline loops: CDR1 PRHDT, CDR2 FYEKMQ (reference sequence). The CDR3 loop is CASSPRALGGNTIYF. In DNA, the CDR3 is TGTGCCAGCAGCCCTAGGGCCTTGGGTGGAAACACCATATATTTT.

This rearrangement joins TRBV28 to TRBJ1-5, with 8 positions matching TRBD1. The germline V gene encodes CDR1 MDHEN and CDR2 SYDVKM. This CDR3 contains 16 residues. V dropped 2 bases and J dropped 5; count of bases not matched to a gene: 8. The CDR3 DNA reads TGTGCCAGCAGTTTAATGGGACAGGATTACCATCAGCCCCAGCATTTT. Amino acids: CASSLMGQDYHQPQHF.

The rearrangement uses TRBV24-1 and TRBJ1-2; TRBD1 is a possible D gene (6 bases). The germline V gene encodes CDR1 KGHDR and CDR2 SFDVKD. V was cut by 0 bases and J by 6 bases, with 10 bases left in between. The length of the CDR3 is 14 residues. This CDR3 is CATSDLSRGHGYTF. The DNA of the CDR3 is TGTGCCACCAGTGATTTGTCCAGGGGCCATGGCTACACCTTC.

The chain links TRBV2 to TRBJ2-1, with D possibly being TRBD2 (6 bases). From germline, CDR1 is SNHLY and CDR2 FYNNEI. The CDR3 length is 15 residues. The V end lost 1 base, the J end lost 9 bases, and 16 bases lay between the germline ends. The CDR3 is CASSEEDYLGGEQFF. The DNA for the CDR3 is TGTGCCAGCAGTGAAGAGGACTACCTCGGGGGTGAGCAGTTCTTC. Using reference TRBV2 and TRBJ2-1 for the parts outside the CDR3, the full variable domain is EPEVTQTPSHQVTQMGQEVILRCVPISNHLYFYWYRQILGQKVEFLVSFYNNEISEKSEIFDDQFSVERPDGSNFTLKIRSTKLEDSAMYFCASSEEDYLGGEQFFGPGTRLTVL.

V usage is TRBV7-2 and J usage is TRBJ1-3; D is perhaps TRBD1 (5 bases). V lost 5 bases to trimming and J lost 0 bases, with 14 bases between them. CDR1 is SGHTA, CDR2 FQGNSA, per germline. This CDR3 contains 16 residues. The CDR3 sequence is CASSDTGVSSGNTIYF. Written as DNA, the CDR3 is TGTGCCAGCAGCGACACAGGTGTCAGCTCTGGAAACACCATATATTTT.

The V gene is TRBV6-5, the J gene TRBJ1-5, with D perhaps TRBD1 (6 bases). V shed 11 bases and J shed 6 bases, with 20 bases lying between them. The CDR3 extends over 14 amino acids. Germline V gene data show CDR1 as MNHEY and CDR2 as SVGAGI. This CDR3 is CAADFLRGGQPQHF. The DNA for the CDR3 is TGTGCCGCAGACTTCCTCAGGGGAGGTCAGCCCCAGCATTTT.

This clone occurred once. CDR3 in DNA: TGTGCCAGCAGCCAAAACGGTGCTGGCGGCTACACCTTC. It encodes CASSQNGAGGYTF. The J gene is TRBJ1-2, the V gene TRBV6-1; D gene uncertain. The CDR3 has 13 amino acids. Looked up from germline, CDR1 is MNHNS and CDR2 is SASEGT. V was cut by 6 bases and J by 8 bases, with 16 bases left in between.

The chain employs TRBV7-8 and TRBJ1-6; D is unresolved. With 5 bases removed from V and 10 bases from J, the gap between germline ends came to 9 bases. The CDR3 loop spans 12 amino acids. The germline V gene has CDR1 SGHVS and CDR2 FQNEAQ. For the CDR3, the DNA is TGTGCCAGCAGCCCCGTGAGCTCACCCCTCCACTTT. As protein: CASSPVSSPLHF.

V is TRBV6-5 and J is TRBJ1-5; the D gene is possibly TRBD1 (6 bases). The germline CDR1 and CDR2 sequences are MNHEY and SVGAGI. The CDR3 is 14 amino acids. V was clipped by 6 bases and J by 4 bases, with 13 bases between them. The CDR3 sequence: CASRPGHSNQPQHF. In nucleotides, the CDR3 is TGTGCCAGCAGACCGGGACACTCGAATCAGCCCCAGCATTTT.

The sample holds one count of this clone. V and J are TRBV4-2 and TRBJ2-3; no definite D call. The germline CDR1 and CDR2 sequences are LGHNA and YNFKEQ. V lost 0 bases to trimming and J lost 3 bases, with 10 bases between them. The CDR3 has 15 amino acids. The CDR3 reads CASSQDPFETDTQYF. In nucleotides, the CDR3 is TGTGCCAGCAGCCAAGACCCGTTCGAGACAGATACGCAGTATTTT.

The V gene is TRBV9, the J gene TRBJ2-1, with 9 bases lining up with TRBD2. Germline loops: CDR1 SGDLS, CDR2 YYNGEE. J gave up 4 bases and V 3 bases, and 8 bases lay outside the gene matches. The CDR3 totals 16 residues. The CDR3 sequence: CASSAAGTSRYNEQFF. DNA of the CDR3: TGTGCCAGCAGCGCTGCCGGGACTAGCAGATACAATGAGCAGTTCTTC.

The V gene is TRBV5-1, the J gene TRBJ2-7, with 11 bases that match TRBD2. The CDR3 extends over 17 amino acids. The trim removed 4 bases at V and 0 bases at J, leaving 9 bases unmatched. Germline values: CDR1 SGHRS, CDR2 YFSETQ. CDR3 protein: CASSPTTSGKLSYEQYF. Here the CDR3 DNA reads TGCGCCAGCAGCCCGACGACTAGCGGGAAACTCTCCTACGAGCAGTACTTC.

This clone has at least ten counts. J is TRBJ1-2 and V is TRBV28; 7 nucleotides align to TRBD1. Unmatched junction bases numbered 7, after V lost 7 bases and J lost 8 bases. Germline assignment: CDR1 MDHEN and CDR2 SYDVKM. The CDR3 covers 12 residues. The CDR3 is CASTTGAWGYTF. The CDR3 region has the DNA TGTGCCAGCACCACAGGGGCATGGGGCTACACCTTC.

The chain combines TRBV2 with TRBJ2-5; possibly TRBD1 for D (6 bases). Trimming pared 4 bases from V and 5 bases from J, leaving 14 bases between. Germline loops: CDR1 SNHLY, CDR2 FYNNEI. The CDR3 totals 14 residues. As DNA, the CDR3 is TGTGCCAGCAGTGTTGTCAGGGGCGGGGAGACCCAGTACTTC. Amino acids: CASSVVRGGETQYF.

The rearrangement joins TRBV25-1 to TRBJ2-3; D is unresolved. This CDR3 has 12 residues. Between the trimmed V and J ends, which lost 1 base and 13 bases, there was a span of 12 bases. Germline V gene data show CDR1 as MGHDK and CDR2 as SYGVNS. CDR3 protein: CASSESGYHEYF. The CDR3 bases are TGTGCCAGCAGTGAATCGGGCTACCACGAGTATTTT.

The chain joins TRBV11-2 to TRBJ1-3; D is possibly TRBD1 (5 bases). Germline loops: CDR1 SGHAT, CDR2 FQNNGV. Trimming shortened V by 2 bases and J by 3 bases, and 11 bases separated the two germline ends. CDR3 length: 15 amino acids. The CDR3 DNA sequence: TGTGCCAGCAGCTTAACTACGGGGGTTGGAAACACCATATATTTT. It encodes CASSLTTGVGNTIYF.

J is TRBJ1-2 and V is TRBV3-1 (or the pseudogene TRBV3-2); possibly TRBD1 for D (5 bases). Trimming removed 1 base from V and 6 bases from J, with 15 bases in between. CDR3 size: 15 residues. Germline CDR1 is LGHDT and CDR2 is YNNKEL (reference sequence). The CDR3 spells CASSQVPQGVDGYTF. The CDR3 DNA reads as TGTGCCAGCAGCCAAGTCCCGCAGGGTGTTGATGGCTACACCTTC.

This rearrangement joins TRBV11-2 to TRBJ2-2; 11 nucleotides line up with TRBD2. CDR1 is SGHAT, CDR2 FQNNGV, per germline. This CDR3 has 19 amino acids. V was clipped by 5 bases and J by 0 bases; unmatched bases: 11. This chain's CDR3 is CASSNSLGLAETNTGELFF. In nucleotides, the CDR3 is TGTGCCAGCAGCAACAGCCTGGGACTAGCGGAGACGAACACCGGGGAGCTGTTTTTT.

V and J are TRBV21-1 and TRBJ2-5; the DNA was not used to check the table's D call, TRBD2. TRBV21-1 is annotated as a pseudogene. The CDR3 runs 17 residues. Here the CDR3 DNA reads TGTGCCAGCAGCAAAGCGCTTATGGTCGGAGTAGGCGAGACCCAGTACTTC. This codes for CASSKALMVGVGETQYF.

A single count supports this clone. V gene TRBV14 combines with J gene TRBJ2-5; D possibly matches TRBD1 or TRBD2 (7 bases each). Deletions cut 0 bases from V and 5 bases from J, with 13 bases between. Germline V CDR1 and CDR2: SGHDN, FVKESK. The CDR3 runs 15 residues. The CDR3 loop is CASSQDRRGGETQYF. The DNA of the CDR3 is TGTGCCAGCAGCCAAGATCGCAGGGGGGGCGAGACCCAGTACTTC. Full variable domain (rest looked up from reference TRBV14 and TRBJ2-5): EAGVTQFPSHSVIEKGQTVTLRCDPISGHDNLYWYRRVMGKEIKFLLHFVKESKQDESGMPNNRFLAERTGGTYSTLKVQPAELEDSGVYFCASSQDRRGGETQYFGPGTRLLVL.

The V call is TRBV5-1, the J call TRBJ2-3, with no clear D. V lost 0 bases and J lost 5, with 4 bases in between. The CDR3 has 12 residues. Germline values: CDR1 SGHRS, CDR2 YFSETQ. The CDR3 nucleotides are TGCGCCAGCAGCTTGGACAAAGATACGCAGTATTTT. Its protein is CASSLDKDTQYF.

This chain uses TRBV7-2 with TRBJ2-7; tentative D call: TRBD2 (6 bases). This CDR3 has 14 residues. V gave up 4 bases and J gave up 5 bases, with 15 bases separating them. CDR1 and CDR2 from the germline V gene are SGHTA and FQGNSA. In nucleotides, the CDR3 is TGTGCCAGCAGCTCCGGACTAAGAGCCAACGAGCAGTACTTC. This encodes CASSSGLRANEQYF. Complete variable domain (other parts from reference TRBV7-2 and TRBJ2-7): GAGVSQSPSNKVTEKGKDVELRCDPISGHTALYWYRQSLGQGLEFLIYFQGNSAPDKSGLPSDRFSAERTGGSVSTLTIQRTQQEDSAVYLCASSSGLRANEQYFGPGTRLTVT.

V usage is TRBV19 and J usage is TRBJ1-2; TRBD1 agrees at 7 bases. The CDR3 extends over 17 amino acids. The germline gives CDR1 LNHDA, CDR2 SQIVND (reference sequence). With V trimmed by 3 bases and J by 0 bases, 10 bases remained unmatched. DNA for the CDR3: TGTGCCAGTAGTATTCTCCGGGACAGCCTATCTAACTATGGCTACACCTTC. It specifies CASSILRDSLSNYGYTF.

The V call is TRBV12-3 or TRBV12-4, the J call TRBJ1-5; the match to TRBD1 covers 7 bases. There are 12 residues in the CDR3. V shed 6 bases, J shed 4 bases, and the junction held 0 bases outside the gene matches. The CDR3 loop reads CASRQGNQPQHF. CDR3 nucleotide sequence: TGTGCCAGCAGACAGGGGAATCAGCCCCAGCATTTT.

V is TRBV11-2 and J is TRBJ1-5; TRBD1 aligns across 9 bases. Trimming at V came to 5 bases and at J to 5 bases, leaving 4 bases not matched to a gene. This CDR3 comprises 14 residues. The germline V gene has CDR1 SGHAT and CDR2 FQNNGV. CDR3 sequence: CASSRTGGHQPQHF. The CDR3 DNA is TGTGCCAGCAGCCGTACAGGGGGCCATCAGCCCCAGCATTTT.

The CDR3 coding sequence is TGTGCCAGCAGCTTAGACGGGACTAGCTCCTTGGGCGCCTACGAGCAGTACTTC. It codes for CASSLDGTSSLGAYEQYF. This sequence joins TRBV7-2 and TRBJ2-7, with 9 bases identical to TRBD2. Germline V lookup: CDR1 SGHTA, CDR2 FQGNSA. V gave up 1 base and J gave up 2 bases; unmatched junction bases: 12. The CDR3 is 18 amino acids.

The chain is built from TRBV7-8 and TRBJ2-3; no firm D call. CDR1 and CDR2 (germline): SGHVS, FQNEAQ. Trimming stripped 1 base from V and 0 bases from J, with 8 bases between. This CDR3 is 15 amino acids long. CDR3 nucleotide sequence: TGTGCCAGCAGCTTAGTAGGGTTCAGCACAGATACGCAGTATTTT. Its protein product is CASSLVGFSTDTQYF.

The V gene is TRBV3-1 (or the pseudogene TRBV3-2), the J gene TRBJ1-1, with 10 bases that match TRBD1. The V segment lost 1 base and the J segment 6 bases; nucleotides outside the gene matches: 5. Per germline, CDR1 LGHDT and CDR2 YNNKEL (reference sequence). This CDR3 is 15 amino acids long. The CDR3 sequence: CASSQGTGGRAEAFF. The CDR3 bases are TGTGCCAGCAGCCAAGGGACAGGGGGTAGAGCTGAAGCTTTCTTT.

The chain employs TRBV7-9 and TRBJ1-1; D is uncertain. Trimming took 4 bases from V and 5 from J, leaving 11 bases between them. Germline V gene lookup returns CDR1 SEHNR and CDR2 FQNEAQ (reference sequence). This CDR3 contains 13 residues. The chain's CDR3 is CASSSLAGTEAFF. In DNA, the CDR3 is TGTGCCAGCAGCTCTTTGGCGGGGACTGAAGCTTTCTTT.

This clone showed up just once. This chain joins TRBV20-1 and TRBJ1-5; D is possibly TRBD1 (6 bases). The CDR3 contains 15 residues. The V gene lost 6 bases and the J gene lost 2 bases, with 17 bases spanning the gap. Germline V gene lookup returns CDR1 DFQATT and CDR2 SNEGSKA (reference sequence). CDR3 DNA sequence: TGCAGTGCGAGTGAAGGCAGGGGTGGCAATCAGCCCCAGCATTTT. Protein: CSASEGRGGNQPQHF.

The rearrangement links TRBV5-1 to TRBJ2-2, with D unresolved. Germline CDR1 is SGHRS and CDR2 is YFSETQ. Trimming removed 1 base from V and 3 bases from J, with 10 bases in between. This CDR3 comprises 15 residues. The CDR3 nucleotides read TGCGCCAGCAGCTTGTTGACAACATACACCGGGGAGCTGTTTTTT. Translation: CASSLLTTYTGELFF.